Many counts were recorded for the clone carrying this T cell receptor beta chain. No antigen is known for it. This sample is drawn from a study of T cells after yellow fever vaccination. General study findings and limits: Booster sampling recovered most clones from primary vaccination (about 97% CD4, around 90% CD8).

TCRdb reprocessed the 5' RACE reads via MiXCR and lists one record per CDR3 protein. This sample has 100,000 to 150,000 distinct CDR3 sequences; about 16% occur once, and the top ten carry roughly 43%. The CDR3 length is 14 residues. With 0 bases removed from V and 15 bases from J, the gap between germline ends came to 19 bases. Germline CDR1 and CDR2: MNHEY and SMNVEV (reference sequence). J is TRBJ2-3 and V is TRBV27; D unresolved. Material: CD8+ T cells sorted from PBMCs, obtained 5 days after the yellow fever booster vaccination. This receptor was obtained from a man aged 18 to 29 who received the YFV17D yellow fever vaccine. This CDR3 reads CASSLSTRANPRYF. As DNA, the CDR3 is TGTGCCAGCAGTTTATCCACCCGGGCGAACCCGCGATATTTT.